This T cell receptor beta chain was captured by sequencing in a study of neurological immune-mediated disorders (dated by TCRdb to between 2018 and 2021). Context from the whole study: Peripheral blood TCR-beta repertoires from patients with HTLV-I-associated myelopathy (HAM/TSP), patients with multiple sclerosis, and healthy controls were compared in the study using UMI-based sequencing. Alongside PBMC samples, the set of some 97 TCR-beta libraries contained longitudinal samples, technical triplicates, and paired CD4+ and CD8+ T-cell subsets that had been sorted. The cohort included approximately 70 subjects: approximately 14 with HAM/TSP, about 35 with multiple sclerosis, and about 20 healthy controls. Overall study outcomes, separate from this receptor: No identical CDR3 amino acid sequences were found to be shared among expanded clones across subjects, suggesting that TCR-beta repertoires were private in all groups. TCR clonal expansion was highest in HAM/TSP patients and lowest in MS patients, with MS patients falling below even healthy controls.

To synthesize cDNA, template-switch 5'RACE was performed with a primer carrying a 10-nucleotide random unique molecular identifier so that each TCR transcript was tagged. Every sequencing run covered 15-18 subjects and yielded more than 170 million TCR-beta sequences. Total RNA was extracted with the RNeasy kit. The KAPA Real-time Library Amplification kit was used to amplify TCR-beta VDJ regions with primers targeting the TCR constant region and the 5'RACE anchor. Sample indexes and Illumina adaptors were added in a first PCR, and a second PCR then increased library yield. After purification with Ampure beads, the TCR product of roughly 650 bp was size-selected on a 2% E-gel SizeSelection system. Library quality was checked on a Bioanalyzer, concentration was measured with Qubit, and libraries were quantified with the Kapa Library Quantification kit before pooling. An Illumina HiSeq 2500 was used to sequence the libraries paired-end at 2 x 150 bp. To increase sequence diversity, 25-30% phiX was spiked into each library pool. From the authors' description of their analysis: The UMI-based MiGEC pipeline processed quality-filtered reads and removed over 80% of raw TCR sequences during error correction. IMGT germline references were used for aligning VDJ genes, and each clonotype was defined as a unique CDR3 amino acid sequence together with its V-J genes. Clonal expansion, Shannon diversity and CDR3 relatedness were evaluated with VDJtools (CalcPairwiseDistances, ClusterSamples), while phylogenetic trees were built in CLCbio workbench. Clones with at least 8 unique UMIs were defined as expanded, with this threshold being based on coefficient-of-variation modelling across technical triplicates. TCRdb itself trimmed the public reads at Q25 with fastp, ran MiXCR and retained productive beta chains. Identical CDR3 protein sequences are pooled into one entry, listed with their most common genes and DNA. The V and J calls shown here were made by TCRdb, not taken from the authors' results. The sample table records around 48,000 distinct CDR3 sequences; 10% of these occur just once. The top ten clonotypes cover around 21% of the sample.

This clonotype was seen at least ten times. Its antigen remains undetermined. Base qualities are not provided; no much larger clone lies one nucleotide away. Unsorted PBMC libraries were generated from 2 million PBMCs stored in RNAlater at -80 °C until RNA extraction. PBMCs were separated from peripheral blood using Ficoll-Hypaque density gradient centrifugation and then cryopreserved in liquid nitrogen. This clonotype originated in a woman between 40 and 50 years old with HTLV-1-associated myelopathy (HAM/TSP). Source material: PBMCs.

The CDR3 is CASSREAGSGANEKLFF. The DNA reads as follows: TGCGCCAGCAGCAGGGAGGCAGGGAGTGGAGCTAATGAAAAACTGTTTTTT. Recombination linked TRBV5-1 to TRBJ1-4; perhaps TRBD1 is the D gene, with 5 bases matching. Per the germline V gene, SGHRS is the CDR1 and YFSETQ is the CDR2. The V end loses 4 bases and the J end loses 3 bases, and a stretch of 19 bases separates them. The CDR3 runs 17 residues from the cysteine to the phenylalanine. Only the CDR3 part of the read is kept: 51 bases, read in frame from the first base. The CDR3 plus the reference TRBV5-1 and TRBJ1-4 genes for the other parts give the full variable domain: KAGVTQTPRYLIKTRGQQVTLSCSPISGHRSVSWYQQTPGQGLQFLFEYFSETQRNKGNFPGRFSGRQFSNSRSEMNVSTLELGDSALYLCASSREAGSGANEKLFFGSGTQLSVL.